This T cell receptor (beta chain) was retrieved from a study of vaccination effects on CD4 cells after COVID-19. ViraFEST used viral peptide pools to expand antigen-specific CD4+ T cells before sequencing. The authors isolated CD4+ T cells after less than eleven days of culture. The person had PCR-confirmed SARS-CoV-2 infection between March and December 2020. Two doses of BNT162b2 or mRNA-1273 vaccine were administered to participants. Wells of roughly 2.1 million PBMC each were grown with around 10 IU/ml IL-2 and approximately 10 ug/ml peptides. Each culture had half its medium swapped for IL-2 medium on days 3 and 7. The protocol was immunoSEQ multiplex PCR, while the TCRdb copy is restricted to in-frame clones and leaves out a portion. The sample contains about 17,000 clones, around 80% of which appear only once. General study findings and limits: Clones arising from infection and from vaccination showed marked clonal contraction late after vaccination.

This clone was counted once. The antigen remains undetermined. The sequence was obtained from a human donor who had a prior SARS-CoV-2 infection. Specimen: CD4+ T cells from PBMCs cultured with SARS-CoV-2 spike peptides, collected after COVID-19 vaccination.

Here the CDR3 reads CASSFPDGDTIYF. DNA for the CDR3: TGTGCCAGCAGTTTCCCAGATGGGGACACCATATATTTT. V is TRBV6-5 and J is TRBJ1-3; D call uncertain. Trimming stripped 4 bases from V and 8 bases from J, with 12 bases between. The CDR3 is made up of 13 amino acids. Germline values: CDR1 MNHEY, CDR2 SVGAGI.